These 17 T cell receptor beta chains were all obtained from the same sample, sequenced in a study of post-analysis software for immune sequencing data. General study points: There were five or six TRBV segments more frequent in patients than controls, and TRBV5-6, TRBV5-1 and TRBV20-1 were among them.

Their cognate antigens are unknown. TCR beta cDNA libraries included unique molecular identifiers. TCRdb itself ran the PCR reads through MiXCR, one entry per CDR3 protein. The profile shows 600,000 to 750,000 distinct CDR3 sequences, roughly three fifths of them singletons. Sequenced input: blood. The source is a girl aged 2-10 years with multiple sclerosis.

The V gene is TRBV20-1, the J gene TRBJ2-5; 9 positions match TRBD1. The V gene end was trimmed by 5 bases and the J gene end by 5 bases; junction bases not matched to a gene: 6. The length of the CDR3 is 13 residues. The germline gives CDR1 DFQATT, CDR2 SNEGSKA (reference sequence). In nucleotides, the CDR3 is TGCAGTGCTTCATACAGGGGGCTGGAGACCCAGTACTTC. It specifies CSASYRGLETQYF.

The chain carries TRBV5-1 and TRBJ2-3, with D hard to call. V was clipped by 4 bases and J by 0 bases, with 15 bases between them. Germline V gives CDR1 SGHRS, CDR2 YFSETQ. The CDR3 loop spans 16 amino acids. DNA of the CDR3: TGCGCCAGCAGCGGACGGCTAGGCGGTAGCACAGATACGCAGTATTTT. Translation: CASSGRLGGSTDTQYF.

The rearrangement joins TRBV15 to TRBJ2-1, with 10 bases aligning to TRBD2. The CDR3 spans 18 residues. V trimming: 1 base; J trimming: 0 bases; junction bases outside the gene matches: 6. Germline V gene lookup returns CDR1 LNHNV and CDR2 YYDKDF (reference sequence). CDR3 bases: TGTGCCACCAGCAGAGCTAGCGGGAGCGGTAGCTCCTACAATGAGCAGTTCTTC. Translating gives CATSRASGSGSSYNEQFF.

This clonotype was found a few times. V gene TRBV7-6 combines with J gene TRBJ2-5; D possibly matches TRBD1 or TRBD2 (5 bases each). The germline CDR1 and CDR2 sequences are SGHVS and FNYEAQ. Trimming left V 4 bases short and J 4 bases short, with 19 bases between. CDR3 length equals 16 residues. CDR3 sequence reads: CASSSRLRFGGETQYF. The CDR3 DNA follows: TGTGCCAGCAGCTCCCGTCTCAGGTTTGGGGGAGAGACCCAGTACTTC. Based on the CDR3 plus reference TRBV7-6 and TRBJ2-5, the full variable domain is GAGVSQSPRYKVTKRGQDVALRCDPISGHVSLYWYRQALGQGPEFLTYFNYEAQQDKSGLPNDRFSAERPEGSISTLTIQRTEQRDSAMYRCASSSRLRFGGETQYFGPGTRLLVL.

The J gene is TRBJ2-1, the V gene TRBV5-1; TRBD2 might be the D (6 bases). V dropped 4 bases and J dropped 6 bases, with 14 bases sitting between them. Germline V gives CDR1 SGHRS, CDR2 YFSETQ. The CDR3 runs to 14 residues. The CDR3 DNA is TGCGCCAGCAGCCGCGGGACTGGTACCAATGAGCAGTTCTTC. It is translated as CASSRGTGTNEQFF.

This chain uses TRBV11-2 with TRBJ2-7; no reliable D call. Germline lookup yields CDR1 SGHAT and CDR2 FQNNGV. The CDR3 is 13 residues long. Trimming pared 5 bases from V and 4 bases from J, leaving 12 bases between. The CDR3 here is CASSPQSGYEQYF. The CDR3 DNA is TGTGCCAGCAGCCCCCAGTCGGGTTACGAGCAGTACTTC.

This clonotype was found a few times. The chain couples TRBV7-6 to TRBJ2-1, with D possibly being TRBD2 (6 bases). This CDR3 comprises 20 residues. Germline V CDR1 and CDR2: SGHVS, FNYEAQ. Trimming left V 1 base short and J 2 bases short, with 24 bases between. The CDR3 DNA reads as TGTGCCAGCAGCTTAGTTATATCTCGTGCGGGACTTACTGCCTACAATGAGCAGTTCTTC. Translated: CASSLVISRAGLTAYNEQFF.

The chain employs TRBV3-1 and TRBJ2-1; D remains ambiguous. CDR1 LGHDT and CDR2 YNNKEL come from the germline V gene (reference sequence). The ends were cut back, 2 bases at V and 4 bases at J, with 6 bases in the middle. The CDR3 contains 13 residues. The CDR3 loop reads CASSQTDYNEQFF. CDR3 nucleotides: TGTGCCAGCAGCCAAACGGATTACAATGAGCAGTTCTTC.

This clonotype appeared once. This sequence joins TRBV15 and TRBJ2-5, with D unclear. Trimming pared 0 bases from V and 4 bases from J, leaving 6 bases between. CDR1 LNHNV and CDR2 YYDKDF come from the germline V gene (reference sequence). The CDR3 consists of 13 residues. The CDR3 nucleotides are TGTGCCACCAGCAGAGACCTGGGAGAGACCCAGTACTTC. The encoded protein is CATSRDLGETQYF.

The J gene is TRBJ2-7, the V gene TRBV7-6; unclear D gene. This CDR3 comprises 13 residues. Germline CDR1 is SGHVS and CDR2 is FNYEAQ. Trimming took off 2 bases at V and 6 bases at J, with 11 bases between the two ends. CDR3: CASSLTPSTEQYF. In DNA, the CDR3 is TGTGCCAGCAGCTTAACCCCCTCGACCGAGCAGTACTTC.

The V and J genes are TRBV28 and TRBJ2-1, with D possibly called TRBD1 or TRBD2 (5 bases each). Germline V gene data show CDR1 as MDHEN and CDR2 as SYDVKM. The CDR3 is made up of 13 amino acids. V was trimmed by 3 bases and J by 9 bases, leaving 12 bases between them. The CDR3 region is CASSLYGGGEQFF. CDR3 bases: TGTGCCAGCAGTTTGTATGGGGGTGGTGAGCAGTTCTTC.

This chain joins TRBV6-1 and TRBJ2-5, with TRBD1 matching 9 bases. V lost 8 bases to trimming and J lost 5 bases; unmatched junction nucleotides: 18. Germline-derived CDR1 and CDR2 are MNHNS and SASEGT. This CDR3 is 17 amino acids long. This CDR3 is CASARDQGQGGIETQYF. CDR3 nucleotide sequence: TGTGCCAGCGCCCGGGACCAGGGACAGGGAGGGATCGAGACCCAGTACTTC.

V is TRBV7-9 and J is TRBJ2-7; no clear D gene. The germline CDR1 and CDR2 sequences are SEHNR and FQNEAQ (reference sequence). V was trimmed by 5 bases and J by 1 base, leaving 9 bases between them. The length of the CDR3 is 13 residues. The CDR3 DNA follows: TGTGCCAGCAGCAAAGCGCTATCCTACGAGCAGTACTTC. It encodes CASSKALSYEQYF.

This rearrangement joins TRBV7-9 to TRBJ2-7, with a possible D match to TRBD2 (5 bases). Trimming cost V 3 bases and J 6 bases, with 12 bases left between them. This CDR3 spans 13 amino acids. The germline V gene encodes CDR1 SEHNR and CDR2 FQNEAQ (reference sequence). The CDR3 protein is CASSFQEGTEQYF. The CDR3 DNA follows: TGTGCCAGCAGCTTTCAAGAGGGAACCGAGCAGTACTTC.

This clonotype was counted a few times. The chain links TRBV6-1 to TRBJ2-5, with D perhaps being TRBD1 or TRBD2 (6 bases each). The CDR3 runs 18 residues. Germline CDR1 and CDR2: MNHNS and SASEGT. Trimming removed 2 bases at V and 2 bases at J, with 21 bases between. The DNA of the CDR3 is TGTGCCAGCAGTGAAAACGGTGGCGGGACAAATTCACAAGAGACCCAGTACTTC. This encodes CASSENGGGTNSQETQYF.

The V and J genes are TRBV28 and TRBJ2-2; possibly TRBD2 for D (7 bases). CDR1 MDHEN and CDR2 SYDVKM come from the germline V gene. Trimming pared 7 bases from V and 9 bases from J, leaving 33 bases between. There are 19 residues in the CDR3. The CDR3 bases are TGTGCCAGCAACAAAGTCGCGGGGGCCCAAGAAGTCGAGGATAGGGAGCTGTTTTTT. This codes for CASNKVAGAQEVEDRELFF.

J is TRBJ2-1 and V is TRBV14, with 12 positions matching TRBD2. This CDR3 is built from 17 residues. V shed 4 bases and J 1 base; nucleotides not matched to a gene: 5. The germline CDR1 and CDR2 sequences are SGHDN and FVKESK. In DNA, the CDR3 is TGTGCCAGCAGCCCGCTAGCGGGGGGGCTGTCCTACAATGAGCAGTTCTTC. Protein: CASSPLAGGLSYNEQFF.